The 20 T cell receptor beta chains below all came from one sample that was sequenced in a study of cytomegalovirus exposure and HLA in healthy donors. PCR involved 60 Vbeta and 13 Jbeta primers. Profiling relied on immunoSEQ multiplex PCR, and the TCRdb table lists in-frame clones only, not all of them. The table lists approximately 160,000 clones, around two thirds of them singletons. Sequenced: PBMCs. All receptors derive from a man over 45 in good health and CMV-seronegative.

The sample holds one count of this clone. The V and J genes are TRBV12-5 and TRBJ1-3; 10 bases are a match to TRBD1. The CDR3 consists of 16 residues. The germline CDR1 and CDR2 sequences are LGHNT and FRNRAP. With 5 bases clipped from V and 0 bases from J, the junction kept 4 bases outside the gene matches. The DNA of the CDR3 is TGTGCTAGTGGTGGGACAGGGGCCCCCTCTGGAAACACCATATATTTT. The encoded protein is CASGGTGAPSGNTIYF.

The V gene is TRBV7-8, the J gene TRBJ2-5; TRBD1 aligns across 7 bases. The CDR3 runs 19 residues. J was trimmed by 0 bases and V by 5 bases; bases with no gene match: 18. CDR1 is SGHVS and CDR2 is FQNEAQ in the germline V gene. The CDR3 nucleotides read TGTGCCAGCAGCCCACGAGCCGGGACAGCTACCGCCTACCAAGAGACCCAGTACTTC. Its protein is CASSPRAGTATAYQETQYF.

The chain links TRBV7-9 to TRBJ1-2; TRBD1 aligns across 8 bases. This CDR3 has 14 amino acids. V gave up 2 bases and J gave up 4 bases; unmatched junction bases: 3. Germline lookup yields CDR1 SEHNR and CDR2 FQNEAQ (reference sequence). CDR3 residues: CASSLRDRPYGYTF. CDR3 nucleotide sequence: TGTGCCAGCAGCTTAAGGGACAGGCCCTATGGCTACACCTTC.

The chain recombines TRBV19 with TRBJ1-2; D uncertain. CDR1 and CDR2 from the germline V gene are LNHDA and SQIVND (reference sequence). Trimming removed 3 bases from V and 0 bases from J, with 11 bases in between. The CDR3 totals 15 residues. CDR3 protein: CASSIWQLANYGYTF. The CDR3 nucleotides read TGTGCCAGTAGTATCTGGCAGCTAGCTAACTATGGCTACACCTTC.

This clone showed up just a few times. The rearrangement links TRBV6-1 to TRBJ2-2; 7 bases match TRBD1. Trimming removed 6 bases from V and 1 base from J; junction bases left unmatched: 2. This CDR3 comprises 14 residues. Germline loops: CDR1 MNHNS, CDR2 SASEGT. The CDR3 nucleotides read TGTGCCAGCAGCCGGGACAGGAACACCGGGGAGCTGTTTTTT. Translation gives CASSRDRNTGELFF.

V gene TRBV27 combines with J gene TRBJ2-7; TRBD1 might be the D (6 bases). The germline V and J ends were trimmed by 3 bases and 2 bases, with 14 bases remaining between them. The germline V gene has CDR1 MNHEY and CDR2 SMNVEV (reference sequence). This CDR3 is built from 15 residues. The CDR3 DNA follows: TGTGCCAGCAGTTTGGGGCAGGGGATGGCCTACGAGCAGTACTTC. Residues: CASSLGQGMAYEQYF.

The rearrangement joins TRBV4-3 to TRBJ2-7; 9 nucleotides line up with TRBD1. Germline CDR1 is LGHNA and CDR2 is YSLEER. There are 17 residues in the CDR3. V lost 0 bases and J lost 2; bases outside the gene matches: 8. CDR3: CASSQEGGGQGPYEQYF. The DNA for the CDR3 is TGCGCCAGCAGCCAAGAAGGGGGGGGACAGGGCCCCTACGAGCAGTACTTC.

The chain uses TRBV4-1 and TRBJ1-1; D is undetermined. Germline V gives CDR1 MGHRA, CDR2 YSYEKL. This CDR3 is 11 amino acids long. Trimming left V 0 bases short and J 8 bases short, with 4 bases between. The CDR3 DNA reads TGCGCCAGCAGCCAAGATCTAGAAGCTTTCTTT. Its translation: CASSQDLEAFF.

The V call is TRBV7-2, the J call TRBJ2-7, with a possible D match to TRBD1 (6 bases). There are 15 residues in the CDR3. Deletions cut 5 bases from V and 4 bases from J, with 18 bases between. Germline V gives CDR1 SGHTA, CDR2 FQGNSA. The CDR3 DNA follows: TGTGCCAGCAGCCCCCGGAGAGGGGGAACTTACGAGCAGTACTTC. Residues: CASSPRRGGTYEQYF.

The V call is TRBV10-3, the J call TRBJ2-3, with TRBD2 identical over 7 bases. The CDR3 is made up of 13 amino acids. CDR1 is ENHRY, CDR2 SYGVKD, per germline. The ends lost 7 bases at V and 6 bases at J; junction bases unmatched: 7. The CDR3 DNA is TGTGCCATCACCCCTAGCGGTAGGGATACGCAGTATTTT. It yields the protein CAITPSGRDTQYF.

The CDR3 loop reads CASSLSGTGWSYEQYF. The CDR3 nucleotides are TGTGCCAGCAGCTTATCCGGGACAGGGTGGTCCTACGAGCAGTACTTC. The chain joins TRBV13 to TRBJ2-7; TRBD1 agrees at 9 bases. CDR3 length: 16 amino acids. Losses at the gene ends were 2 bases for V and 1 base for J; bases not matched to a gene: 6. Germline V gives CDR1 PRHDT, CDR2 FYEKMQ (reference sequence).

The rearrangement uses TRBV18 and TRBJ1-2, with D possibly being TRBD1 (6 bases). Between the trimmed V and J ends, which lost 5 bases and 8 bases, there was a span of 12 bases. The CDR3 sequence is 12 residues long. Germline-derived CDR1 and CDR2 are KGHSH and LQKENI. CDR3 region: CASSETGQGYTF. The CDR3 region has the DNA TGTGCCAGCTCAGAAACAGGGCAGGGCTACACCTTC.

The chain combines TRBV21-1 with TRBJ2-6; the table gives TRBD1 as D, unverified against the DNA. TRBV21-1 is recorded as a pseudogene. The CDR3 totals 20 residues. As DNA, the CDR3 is TGTGCCAGCAGCAAAGTTAGTAAAGGGGGTTTGGCCTCTGGGGCCAACGTCCTGACTTTC. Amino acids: CASSKVSKGGLASGANVLTF.

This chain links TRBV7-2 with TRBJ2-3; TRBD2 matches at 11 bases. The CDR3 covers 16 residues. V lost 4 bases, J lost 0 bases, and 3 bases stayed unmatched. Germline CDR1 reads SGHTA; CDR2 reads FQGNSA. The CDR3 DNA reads TGTGCCAGCAGCTCCCGGACTAGCGGGAGCACAGATACGCAGTATTTT. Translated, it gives CASSSRTSGSTDTQYF.

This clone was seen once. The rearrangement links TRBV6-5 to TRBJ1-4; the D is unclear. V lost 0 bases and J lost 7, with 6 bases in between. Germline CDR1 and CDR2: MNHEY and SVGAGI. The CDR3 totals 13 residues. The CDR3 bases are TGTGCCAGCAGTTACTCAGGCGGTGAAAAACTGTTTTTT. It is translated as CASSYSGGEKLFF.

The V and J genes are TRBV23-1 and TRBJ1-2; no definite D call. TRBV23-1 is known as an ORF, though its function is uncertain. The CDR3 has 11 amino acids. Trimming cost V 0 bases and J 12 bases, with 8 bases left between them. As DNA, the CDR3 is TGCGCCAGCAGTCAATCGAAGAGCCACACCTTC. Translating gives CASSQSKSHTF.

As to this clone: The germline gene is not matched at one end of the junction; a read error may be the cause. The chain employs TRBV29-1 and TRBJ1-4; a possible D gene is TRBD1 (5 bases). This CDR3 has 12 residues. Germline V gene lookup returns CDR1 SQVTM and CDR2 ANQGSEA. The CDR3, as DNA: TGCAGCGTTGCGGGGGGTGGAGAAAAACCGTTTTTT. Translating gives CSVAGGGEKPFF.

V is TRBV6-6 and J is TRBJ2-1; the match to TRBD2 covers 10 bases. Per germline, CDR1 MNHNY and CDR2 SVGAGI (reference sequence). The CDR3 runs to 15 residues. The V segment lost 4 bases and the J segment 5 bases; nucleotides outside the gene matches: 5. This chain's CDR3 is CASSSQRGGHNEQFF. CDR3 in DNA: TGTGCCAGCAGTTCACAGCGGGGGGGGCACAATGAGCAGTTCTTC.

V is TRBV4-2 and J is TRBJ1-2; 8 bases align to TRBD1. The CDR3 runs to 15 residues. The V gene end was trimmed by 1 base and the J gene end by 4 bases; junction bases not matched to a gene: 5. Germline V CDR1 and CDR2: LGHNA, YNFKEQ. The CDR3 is CASSQGQGASYGYTF. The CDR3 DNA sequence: TGTGCCAGCAGCCAAGGGCAGGGGGCGAGCTATGGCTACACCTTC.

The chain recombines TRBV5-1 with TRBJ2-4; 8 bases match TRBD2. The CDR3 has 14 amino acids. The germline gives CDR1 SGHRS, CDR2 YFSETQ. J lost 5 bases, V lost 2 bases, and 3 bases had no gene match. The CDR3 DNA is TGCGCCAGCAGCTTCGGGGGGGCCGAAAACATTCAGTACTTC. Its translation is CASSFGGAENIQYF.